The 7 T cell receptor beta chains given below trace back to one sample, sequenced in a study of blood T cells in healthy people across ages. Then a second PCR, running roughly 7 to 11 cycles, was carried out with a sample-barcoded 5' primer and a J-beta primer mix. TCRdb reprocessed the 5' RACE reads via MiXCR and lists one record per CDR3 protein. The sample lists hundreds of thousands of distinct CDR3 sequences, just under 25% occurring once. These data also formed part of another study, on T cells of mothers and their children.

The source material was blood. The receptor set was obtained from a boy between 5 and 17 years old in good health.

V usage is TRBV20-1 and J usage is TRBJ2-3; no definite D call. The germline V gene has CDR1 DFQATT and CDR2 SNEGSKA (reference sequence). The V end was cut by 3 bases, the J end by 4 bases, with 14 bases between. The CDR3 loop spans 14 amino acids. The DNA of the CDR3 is TGCAGTGCTAGTAGCTCTCTAGTCGCAGATACGCAGTATTTT. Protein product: CSASSSLVADTQYF.

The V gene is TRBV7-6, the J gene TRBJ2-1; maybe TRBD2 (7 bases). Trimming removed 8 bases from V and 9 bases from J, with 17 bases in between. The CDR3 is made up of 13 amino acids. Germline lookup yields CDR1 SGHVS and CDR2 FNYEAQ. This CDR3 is CASGEGPGAEQFF. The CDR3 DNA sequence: TGTGCCAGCGGGGAGGGCCCAGGGGCTGAGCAGTTCTTC.

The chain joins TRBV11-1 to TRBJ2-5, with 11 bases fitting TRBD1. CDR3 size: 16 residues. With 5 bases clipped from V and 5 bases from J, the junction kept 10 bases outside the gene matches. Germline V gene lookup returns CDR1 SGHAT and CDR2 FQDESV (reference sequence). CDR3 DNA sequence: TGTGCCAGCAGCCCCGGGACAGGGGGTTATGACGAGACCCAGTACTTC. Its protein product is CASSPGTGGYDETQYF.

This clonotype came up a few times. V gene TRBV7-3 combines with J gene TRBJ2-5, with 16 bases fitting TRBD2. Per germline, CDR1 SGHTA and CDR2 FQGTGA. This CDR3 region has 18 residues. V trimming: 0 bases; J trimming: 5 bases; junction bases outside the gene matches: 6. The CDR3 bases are TGTGCCAGCAGCTTAACGGGGACTAGCGGGGGGGCCTATGAGACCCAGTACTTC. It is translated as CASSLTGTSGGAYETQYF.

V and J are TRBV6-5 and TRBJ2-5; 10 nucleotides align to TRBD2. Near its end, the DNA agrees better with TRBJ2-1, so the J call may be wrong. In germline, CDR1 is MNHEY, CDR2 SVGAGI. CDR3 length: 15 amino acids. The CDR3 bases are TGTGCCAGCAGCCACCCACTAGCGGGGACCAATGAGCAGTTCTTC. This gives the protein CASSHPLAGTNEQFF.

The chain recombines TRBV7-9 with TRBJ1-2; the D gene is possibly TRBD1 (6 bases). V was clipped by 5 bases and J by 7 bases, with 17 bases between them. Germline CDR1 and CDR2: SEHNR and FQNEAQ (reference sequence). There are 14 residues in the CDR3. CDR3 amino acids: CASSLRGALGGYTF. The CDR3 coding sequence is TGTGCCAGCAGCCTTCGGGGGGCGCTGGGTGGCTACACCTTC.

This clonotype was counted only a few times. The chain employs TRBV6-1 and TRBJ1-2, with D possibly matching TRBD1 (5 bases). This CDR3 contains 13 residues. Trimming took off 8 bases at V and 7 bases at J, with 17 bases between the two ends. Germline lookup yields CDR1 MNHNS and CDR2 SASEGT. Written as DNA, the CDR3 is TGTGCCAGCTTGAACAAGGACGGGGGTGGCTACACCTTC. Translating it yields CASLNKDGGGYTF.